This paragraph reports one T cell receptor beta chain. CDR1 is MGHDK, CDR2 SYGVNS, per germline. The CDR3 loop spans 14 amino acids. Trimming pared 5 bases from V and 5 bases from J, leaving 15 bases between. These data come from a study of beta chain features in type 1 diabetes. Isolated RNA was reverse transcribed in full, so expressed TCRB transcripts were sequenced. TCRdb keeps only in-frame clones here, not all; method: immunoSEQ multiplex PCR. The data show about 900,000 clones, roughly 15% seen once. The J gene is TRBJ1-2, the V gene TRBV25-1; tentatively, D is TRBD1 (5 bases). The source of this sequence is a young woman in good health. The sample comprised naive CD4+ T cells from blood. DNA for the CDR3: TGTGCCAGCAGTCCCCAGGGATATGGGTATGGCTACACCTTC. The encoded protein is CASSPQGYGYGYTF.